The 18 T cell receptor beta chains in this list originate from one sample, sequenced in a study of beta chain features in type 1 diabetes. Investigators reverse transcribed all isolated RNA, so they sequenced expressed TCRB transcripts. The protocol was immunoSEQ multiplex PCR, while the TCRdb copy is restricted to in-frame clones and leaves out a portion. The sample has about 250,000 clones, 13% to 15% seen once. The specimen sequenced was naive CD4+ T cells from blood. The receptors originated from a woman in her thirties or forties in good health.

The genes are TRBV9 and TRBJ2-5, with TRBD2 identical over 12 bases. Unmatched junction bases numbered 5, after V lost 0 bases and J lost 5 bases. Per the germline V gene, CDR1 is SGDLS and CDR2 is YYNGEE. This CDR3 has 16 amino acids. CDR3 nucleotides: TGTGCCAGCAGCGTAGCTACTAGCGGGGGGCAGGAGACCCAGTACTTC. Its translation is CASSVATSGGQETQYF.

This clone was picked up a small number of times. The genes are TRBV4-3 and TRBJ2-3; TRBD2 matches 9 bases. The CDR3 contains 16 residues. Germline V gives CDR1 LGHNA, CDR2 YSLEER. Unmatched junction bases numbered 3, after V lost 0 bases and J lost 2 bases. The CDR3 spells CASSQEAGGDTDTQYF. The CDR3 bases are TGCGCCAGCAGCCAAGAGGCGGGGGGGGACACAGATACGCAGTATTTT.

The V and J genes are TRBV7-2 and TRBJ2-2; TRBD1 matches 10 bases. This CDR3 region has 15 residues. CDR1 and CDR2 from the germline V gene are SGHTA and FQGNSA. The V gene end was trimmed by 5 bases and the J gene end by 7 bases; junction bases not matched to a gene: 7. For the CDR3, the DNA is TGTGCCAGCAGCCCCCGGGACAGGGGTGGCGGGGAGCTGTTTTTT. Amino acids: CASSPRDRGGGELFF.

The gene calls are TRBV18 and TRBJ1-4; the D gene is possibly TRBD1 (5 bases). This CDR3 is built from 15 residues. Germline CDR1 is KGHSH and CDR2 is LQKENI. The germline V and J ends were trimmed by 1 base and 6 bases, with 12 bases remaining between them. CDR3 protein: CASSPRGGADEKLFF. Written as DNA, the CDR3 is TGTGCCAGCTCACCACGGGGAGGGGCCGATGAAAAACTGTTTTTT.

The J gene is TRBJ1-1, the V gene TRBV27; possible D gene TRBD1, 5 bases. In germline, CDR1 is MNHEY, CDR2 SMNVEV (reference sequence). CDR3 length: 15 amino acids. The V gene lost 6 bases and the J gene lost 4 bases, with 18 bases spanning the gap. DNA of the CDR3: TGTGCCAGCAGCAAATCGGTCGGGGGGGGCACTGAAGCTTTCTTT. Translated, it gives CASSKSVGGGTEAFF.

The chain links TRBV25-1 to TRBJ1-1, with unresolved D. The germline CDR1 and CDR2 sequences are MGHDK and SYGVNS. V was shortened by 3 bases and J by 2 bases, with 16 bases between the two germline ends. The CDR3 is 16 amino acids. The CDR3 nucleotides are TGTGCCAGCAGTGACCCCTCTCTCAGAGGAAACACTGAAGCTTTCTTT. Its protein product is CASSDPSLRGNTEAFF.

V gene TRBV11-2 combines with J gene TRBJ2-5; D might be TRBD2 (7 bases). The germline V gene encodes CDR1 SGHAT and CDR2 FQNNGV. Trimming took off 8 bases at V and 3 bases at J, with 10 bases between the two ends. The CDR3 runs 12 residues. Written as DNA, the CDR3 is TGTGCCAGCGGGGGGGCGGAAGAGACCCAGTACTTC. Amino acid sequence: CASGGAEETQYF. Drawing the rest from reference TRBV11-2 and TRBJ2-5, the complete variable domain is EAGVAQSPRYKIIEKRQSVAFWCNPISGHATLYWYQQILGQGPKLLIQFQNNGVVDDSQLPKDRFSAERLKGVDSTLKIQPAKLEDSAVYLCASGGAEETQYFGPGTRLLVL.

The count of this clone is one. V and J are TRBV6-1 and TRBJ2-7, with D perhaps matching TRBD1 (6 bases). The CDR3 runs 15 residues. V was shortened by 1 base and J by 9 bases, with 19 bases between the two germline ends. Looked up from germline, CDR1 is MNHNS and CDR2 is SASEGT. The CDR3 loop is CASSEGQGIPMVQYF. For the CDR3, the DNA is TGTGCCAGCAGTGAAGGGCAGGGGATCCCGATGGTGCAGTACTTC.

In its sample, this clone was seen a few times. The chain recombines TRBV10-1 with TRBJ2-3; D call uncertain. Trimming stripped 3 bases from V and 4 bases from J, with 14 bases between. CDR3 length: 15 residues. In germline, CDR1 is WNHNN, CDR2 SYGVQD (reference sequence). The CDR3 region has the DNA TGCGCCAGCAGTGATTCGTCCTCCCCCGCAGATACGCAGTATTTT. It encodes CASSDSSSPADTQYF.

This clone was found a few times. This chain connects TRBV27 to TRBJ1-6; D call uncertain. V dropped 5 bases and J dropped 10 bases, with 6 bases sitting between them. Germline CDR1 and CDR2: MNHEY and SMNVEV (reference sequence). The CDR3 spans 11 residues. CDR3 sequence: CASSLESPLHF. In DNA, the CDR3 is TGTGCCAGCAGTCTAGAGTCACCCCTCCACTTT.

The chain links TRBV27 to TRBJ1-1; possible D gene TRBD1, 5 bases. Germline CDR1 reads MNHEY; CDR2 reads SMNVEV (reference sequence). V lost 6 bases, J lost 1 base, and 12 bases lay in between. There are 14 residues in the CDR3. CDR3 amino acids: CASSPGRENTEAFF. The CDR3 bases are TGTGCCAGCAGCCCAGGCAGGGAGAACACTGAAGCTTTCTTT.

There are a few counts of this clone. V gene TRBV4-3 combines with J gene TRBJ1-2; D may be TRBD1 (6 bases). The CDR3 is 14 residues long. CDR1 LGHNA and CDR2 YSLEER come from the germline V gene. V lost 4 bases and J 6 bases, leaving 15 bases between the germline ends. The CDR3 protein is CASSRTGSANGYTF. As DNA, the CDR3 is TGCGCCAGCAGCCGTACAGGGTCGGCTAATGGCTACACCTTC.

This clone was detected a few times. V and J are TRBV6-5 and TRBJ2-5; TRBD2 aligns across 7 bases. Near its end, the DNA agrees better with TRBJ2-7, so the J call may be wrong. CDR1 MNHEY and CDR2 SVGAGI come from the germline V gene. The CDR3 runs 13 residues. CDR3 nucleotide sequence: TGTGCCAGCAGCATCGGGACTACCTACGAGCAGTACTTC. As protein: CASSIGTTYEQYF.

The V call is TRBV6-5, the J call TRBJ1-2, with TRBD1 matching over 12 bases. Losses at the gene ends were 3 bases for V and 8 bases for J; bases not matched to a gene: 4. Germline assignment: CDR1 MNHEY and CDR2 SVGAGI. CDR3 length: 14 residues. The CDR3 here is CASSYGTGGPGYTF. In nucleotides, the CDR3 is TGTGCCAGCAGTTATGGGACAGGGGGCCCAGGCTACACCTTC.

The chain has TRBV27 and TRBJ1-1, with a tentative D call TRBD1 (5 bases). V was trimmed by 5 bases and J by 4 bases, leaving 17 bases between them. The CDR3 covers 15 residues. Germline V gene data show CDR1 as MNHEY and CDR2 as SMNVEV (reference sequence). CDR3 coding DNA: TGTGCCAGCAGTGCGCAGGGCGCGCAGGGCACTGAAGCTTTCTTT. The encoded protein is CASSAQGAQGTEAFF.

This clone has just a few counts. V and J are TRBV7-9 and TRBJ2-7; tentative D call: TRBD2 (5 bases). The CDR3 runs to 16 residues. The V gene's germline CDR1 is SEHNR and CDR2 FQNEAQ (reference sequence). Trimming shortened V by 2 bases and J by 1 base, and 15 bases separated the two germline ends. The CDR3 loop is CASSLSPPGESYEQYF. CDR3 in DNA: TGTGCCAGCAGCTTAAGCCCCCCCGGGGAATCCTACGAGCAGTACTTC.

This clone was detected only a few times. The CDR3 spells CASSYTSSQGGNEQFF. The CDR3 bases are TGTGCCAGCAGTTACACATCGTCTCAGGGGGGCAATGAGCAGTTCTTC. The gene calls are TRBV6-5 and TRBJ2-1, with D possibly being TRBD1 (7 bases). V lost 2 bases, J lost 6 bases, and 17 bases lay in between. The length of the CDR3 is 16 residues. CDR1 is MNHEY and CDR2 is SVGAGI in the germline V gene.

The chain recombines TRBV5-1 with TRBJ2-5, with 7 bases lining up with TRBD1. The CDR3 totals 14 residues. V gave up 4 bases and J gave up 1 base; unmatched junction bases: 4. In germline, CDR1 is SGHRS, CDR2 YFSETQ. CDR3 nucleotides: TGCGCCAGCAGCACCGGACAGGCCCAAGAGACCCAGTACTTC. It encodes CASSTGQAQETQYF. The full variable domain, rest sourced from reference TRBV5-1 and TRBJ2-5, is KAGVTQTPRYLIKTRGQQVTLSCSPISGHRSVSWYQQTPGQGLQFLFEYFSETQRNKGNFPGRFSGRQFSNSRSEMNVSTLELGDSALYLCASSTGQAQETQYFGPGTRLLVL.